This paragraph reports one T cell receptor (beta chain). Antigen specificity is unknown. The data derive from a study of cytomegalovirus exposure and HLA in healthy donors. Study findings and constraints: Researchers reported in a later analysis that common viral pathogens appeared linked to several top clusters.

Nominally healthy donors were sampled, though unrecorded immune exposures were likely. The PCR was carried out with 60 Vbeta primers and 13 Jbeta primers. Some clones are missing from TCRdb's copy, which holds only in-frame ones; the method was immunoSEQ multiplex PCR. The sample yields fewer than 200,000 clones, approximately 80% seen once. The V end was cut by 3 bases, the J end by 8 bases, with 7 bases between. Germline loops: CDR1 MDHEN, CDR2 SYDVKM. The CDR3 totals 12 residues. The clonotype was recovered from a woman aged 25 to 39 in good health and CMV-seronegative. The rearrangement uses TRBV28 and TRBJ1-4; D not certain. Sequencing used PBMCs. CDR3: CASSLLGEKLFF. In DNA, the CDR3 is TGTGCCAGCAGTTTGCTCGGGGAAAAACTGTTTTTT.